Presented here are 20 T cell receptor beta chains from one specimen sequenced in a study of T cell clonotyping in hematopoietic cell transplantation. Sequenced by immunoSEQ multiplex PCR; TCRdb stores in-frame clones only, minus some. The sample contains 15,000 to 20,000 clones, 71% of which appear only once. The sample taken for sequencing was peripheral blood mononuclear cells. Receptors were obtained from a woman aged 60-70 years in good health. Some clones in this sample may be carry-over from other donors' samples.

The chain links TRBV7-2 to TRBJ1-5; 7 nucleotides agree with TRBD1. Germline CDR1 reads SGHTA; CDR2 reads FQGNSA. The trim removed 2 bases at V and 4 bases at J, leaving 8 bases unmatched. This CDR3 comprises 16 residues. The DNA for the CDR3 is TGTGCCAGCAGCTTATCGGGCAGGGGGGCTAATCAGCCCCAGCATTTT. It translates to CASSLSGRGANQPQHF.

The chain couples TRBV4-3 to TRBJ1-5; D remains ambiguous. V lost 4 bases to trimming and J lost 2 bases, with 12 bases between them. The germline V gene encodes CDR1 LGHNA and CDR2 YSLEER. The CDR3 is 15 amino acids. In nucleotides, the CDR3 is TGCGCCAGCAGCCTAACATTCGGAGGCAATCAGCCCCAGCATTTT. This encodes CASSLTFGGNQPQHF.

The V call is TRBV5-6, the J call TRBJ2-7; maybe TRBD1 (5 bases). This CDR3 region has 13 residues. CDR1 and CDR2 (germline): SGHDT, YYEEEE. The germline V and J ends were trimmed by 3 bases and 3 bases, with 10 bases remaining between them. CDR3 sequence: CASSSQGFYEQYF. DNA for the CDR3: TGTGCCAGCAGCTCTCAGGGTTTCTACGAGCAGTACTTC.

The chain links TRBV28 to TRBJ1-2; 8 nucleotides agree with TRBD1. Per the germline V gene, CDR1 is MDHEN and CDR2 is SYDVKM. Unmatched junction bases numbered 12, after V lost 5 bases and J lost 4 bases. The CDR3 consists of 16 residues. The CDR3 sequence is CASSGYRTGPLYGYTF. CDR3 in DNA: TGTGCCAGCAGTGGCTACCGGACAGGGCCCCTCTATGGCTACACCTTC.

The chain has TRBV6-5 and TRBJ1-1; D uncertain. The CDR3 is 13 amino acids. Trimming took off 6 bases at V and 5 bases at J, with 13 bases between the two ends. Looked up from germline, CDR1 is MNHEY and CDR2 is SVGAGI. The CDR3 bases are TGTGCCAGCAGAGGTGCCCGAGGGACTGAAGCTTTCTTT. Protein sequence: CASRGARGTEAFF.

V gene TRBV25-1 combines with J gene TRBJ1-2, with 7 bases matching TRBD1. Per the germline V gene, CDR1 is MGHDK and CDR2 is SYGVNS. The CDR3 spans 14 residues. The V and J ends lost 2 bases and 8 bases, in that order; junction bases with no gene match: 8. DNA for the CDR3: TGTGCCAGCAGTGAACGGCAGGGGGTGGGGGGCTACACCTTC. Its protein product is CASSERQGVGGYTF.

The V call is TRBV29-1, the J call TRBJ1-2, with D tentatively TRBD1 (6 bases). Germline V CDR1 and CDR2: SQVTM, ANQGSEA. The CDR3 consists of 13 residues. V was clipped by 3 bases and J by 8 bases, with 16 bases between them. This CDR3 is CSVEPTGLGGYTF. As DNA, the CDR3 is TGCAGCGTTGAGCCCACAGGGCTCGGGGGCTACACCTTC.

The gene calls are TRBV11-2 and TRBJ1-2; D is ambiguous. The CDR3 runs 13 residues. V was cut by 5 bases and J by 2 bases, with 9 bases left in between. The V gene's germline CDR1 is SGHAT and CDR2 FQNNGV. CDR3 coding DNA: TGTGCCAGCAGCCAGGTACCGAACTATGGCTACACCTTC. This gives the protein CASSQVPNYGYTF. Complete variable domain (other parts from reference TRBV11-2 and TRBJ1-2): EAGVAQSPRYKIIEKRQSVAFWCNPISGHATLYWYQQILGQGPKLLIQFQNNGVVDDSQLPKDRFSAERLKGVDSTLKIQPAKLEDSAVYLCASSQVPNYGYTFGSGTRLTVV.

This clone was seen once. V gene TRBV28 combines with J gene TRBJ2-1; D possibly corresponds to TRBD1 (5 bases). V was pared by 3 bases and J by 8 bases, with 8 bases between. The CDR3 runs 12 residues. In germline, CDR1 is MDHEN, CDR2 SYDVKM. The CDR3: CASSLLGDEQFF. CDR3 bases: TGTGCCAGCAGTTTGCTAGGGGATGAGCAGTTCTTC.

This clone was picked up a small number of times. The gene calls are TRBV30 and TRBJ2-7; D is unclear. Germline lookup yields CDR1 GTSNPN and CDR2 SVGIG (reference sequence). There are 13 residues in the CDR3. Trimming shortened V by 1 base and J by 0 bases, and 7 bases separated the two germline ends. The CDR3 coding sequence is TGTGCCTGGAGTGATGGAGCCTCCTACGAGCAGTACTTC. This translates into CAWSDGASYEQYF.

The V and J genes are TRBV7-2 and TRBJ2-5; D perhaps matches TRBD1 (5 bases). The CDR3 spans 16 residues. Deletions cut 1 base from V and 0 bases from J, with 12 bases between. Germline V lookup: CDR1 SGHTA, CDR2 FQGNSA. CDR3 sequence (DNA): TGTGCCAGCAGCTTAGTTGGGGCCACTAACCAAGAGACCCAGTACTTC. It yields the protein CASSLVGATNQETQYF.

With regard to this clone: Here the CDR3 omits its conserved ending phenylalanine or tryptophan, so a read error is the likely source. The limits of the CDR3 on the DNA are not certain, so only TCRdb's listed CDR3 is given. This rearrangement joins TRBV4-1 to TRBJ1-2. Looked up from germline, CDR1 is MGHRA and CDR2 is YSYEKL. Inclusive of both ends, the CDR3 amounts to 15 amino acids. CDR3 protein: CASSQESVGFFKPNL.

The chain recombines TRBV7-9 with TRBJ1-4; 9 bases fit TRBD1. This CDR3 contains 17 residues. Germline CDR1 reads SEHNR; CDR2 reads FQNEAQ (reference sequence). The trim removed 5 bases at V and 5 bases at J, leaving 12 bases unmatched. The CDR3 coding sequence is TGTGCCAGCAGCAGAGTCCCGGGACAGGGACCCAATGAAAAACTGTTTTTT. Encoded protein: CASSRVPGQGPNEKLFF.

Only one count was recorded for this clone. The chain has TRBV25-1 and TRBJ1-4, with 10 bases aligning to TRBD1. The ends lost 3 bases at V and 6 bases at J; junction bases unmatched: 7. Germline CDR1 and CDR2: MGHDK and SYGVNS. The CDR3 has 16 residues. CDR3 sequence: CASSDPGTGADEKLFF. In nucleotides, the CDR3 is TGTGCCAGCAGTGACCCCGGGACAGGGGCCGATGAAAAACTGTTTTTT.

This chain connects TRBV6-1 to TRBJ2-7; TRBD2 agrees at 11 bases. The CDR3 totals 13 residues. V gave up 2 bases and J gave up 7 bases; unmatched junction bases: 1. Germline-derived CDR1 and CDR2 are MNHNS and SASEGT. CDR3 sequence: CASSEPSGGEQYF. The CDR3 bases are TGTGCCAGCAGTGAACCTAGCGGGGGGGAGCAGTACTTC.

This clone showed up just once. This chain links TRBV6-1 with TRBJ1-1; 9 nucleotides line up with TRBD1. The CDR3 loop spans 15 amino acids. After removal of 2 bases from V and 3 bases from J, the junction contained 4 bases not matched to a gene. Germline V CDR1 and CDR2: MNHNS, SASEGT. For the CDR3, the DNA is TGTGCCAGCAGTGAATACAGGGGGCACGACACTGAAGCTTTCTTT. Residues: CASSEYRGHDTEAFF.

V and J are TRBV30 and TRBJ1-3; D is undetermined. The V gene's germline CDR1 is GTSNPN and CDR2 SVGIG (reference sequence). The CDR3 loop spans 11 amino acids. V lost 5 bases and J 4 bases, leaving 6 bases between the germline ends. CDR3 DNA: TGTGCCTGGTCGGGCGGAAACACCATATATTTT. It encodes CAWSGGNTIYF.

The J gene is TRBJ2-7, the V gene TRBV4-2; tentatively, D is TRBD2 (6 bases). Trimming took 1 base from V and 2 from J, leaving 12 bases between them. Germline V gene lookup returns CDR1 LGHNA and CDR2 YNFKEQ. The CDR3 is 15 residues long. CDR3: CASSQATGLTYEQYF. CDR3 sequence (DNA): TGTGCCAGCAGCCAAGCAACGGGACTCACCTACGAGCAGTACTTC.

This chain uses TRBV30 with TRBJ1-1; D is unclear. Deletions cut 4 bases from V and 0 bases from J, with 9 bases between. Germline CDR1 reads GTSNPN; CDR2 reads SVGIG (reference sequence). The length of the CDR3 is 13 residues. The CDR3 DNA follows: TGTGCCTGGACAAGGGAATTGAACACTGAAGCTTTCTTT. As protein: CAWTRELNTEAFF.

The CDR3 protein is CASSSTNRGDAKNIQYF. CDR3 sequence (DNA): TGTGCCAGCAGCTCGACCAACAGGGGTGACGCCAAAAACATTCAGTACTTC. The V and J genes are TRBV7-9 and TRBJ2-4, with 7 bases matching TRBD1. This CDR3 is built from 17 residues. The V segment lost 4 bases and the J segment 1 base; nucleotides outside the gene matches: 10. Per the germline V gene, CDR1 is SEHNR and CDR2 is FQNEAQ (reference sequence). The entire variable domain, with the rest obtained from reference TRBV7-9 and TRBJ2-4, is as follows: DTGVSQNPRHKITKRGQNVTFRCDPISEHNRLYWYRQTLGQGPEFLTYFQNEAQLEKSRLLSDRFSAERPKGSFSTLEIQRTEQGDSAMYLCASSSTNRGDAKNIQYFGAGTRLSVL.